One sample yielded the 28 T cell receptor beta chains listed below, sequenced in a study of T cells in localized non-small cell lung cancer. The protocol was immunoSEQ multiplex PCR, while the TCRdb copy is restricted to in-frame clones and leaves out a portion. The data show roughly 35,000 clones, more than 85% seen once. Sequencing was performed on peripheral blood mononuclear cells, taken before any cancer treatment. These receptors were obtained from a female donor over 55 with stage II lung adenocarcinoma.

The J gene is TRBJ1-1, the V gene TRBV5-4; D is perhaps TRBD1 (6 bases). This CDR3 comprises 17 residues. From germline, CDR1 is SGHNT and CDR2 YYREEE (reference sequence). Trimming took 0 bases from V and 1 from J, leaving 16 bases between them. CDR3 protein: CASSLALSTGRNTEAFF. In DNA, the CDR3 is TGTGCCAGCAGCTTGGCCCTATCGACAGGTAGGAACACTGAAGCTTTCTTT. Using reference TRBV5-4 and TRBJ1-1 for the parts outside the CDR3, the full variable domain is ETGVTQSPTHLIKTRGQQVTLRCSSQSGHNTVSWYQQALGQGPQFIFQYYREEENGRGNFPPRFSGLQFPNYSSELNVNALELDDSALYLCASSLALSTGRNTEAFFGQGTRLTVV.

The chain links TRBV5-1 to TRBJ2-1; D tentatively reads TRBD1 or TRBD2 (6 bases each). The CDR3 totals 14 residues. Trimming took 6 bases from V and 7 from J, leaving 17 bases between them. Looked up from germline, CDR1 is SGHRS and CDR2 is YFSETQ. Here the CDR3 reads CASNAGEVVNEQFF. CDR3 bases: TGCGCCAGCAACGCAGGGGAGGTAGTGAATGAGCAGTTCTTC.

This chain connects TRBV18 to TRBJ1-4; 8 positions match TRBD1. V lost 1 base, J lost 2 bases, and 12 bases stayed unmatched. Germline V lookup: CDR1 KGHSH, CDR2 LQKENI. The CDR3 totals 19 residues. The CDR3 is CASSPLPGTGRGTNEKLFF. The DNA for the CDR3 is TGTGCCAGCTCACCACTCCCCGGGACAGGTCGGGGGACTAATGAAAAACTGTTTTTT. The whole variable domain, filled in from reference TRBV18 and TRBJ1-4, reads NAGVMQNPRHLVRRRGQEARLRCSPMKGHSHVYWYRQLPEEGLKFMVYLQKENIIDESGMPKERFSAEFPKEGPSILRIQQVVRGDSAAYFCASSPLPGTGRGTNEKLFFGSGTQLSVL.

The chain couples TRBV5-4 to TRBJ2-5; D is perhaps TRBD1 (5 bases). Trimming took off 4 bases at V and 4 bases at J, with 17 bases between the two ends. The CDR3 is made up of 15 amino acids. The V gene's germline CDR1 is SGHNT and CDR2 YYREEE (reference sequence). CDR3 amino acids: CASSNKVGEGETQYF. As DNA, the CDR3 is TGTGCCAGCAGCAATAAAGTAGGGGAAGGAGAGACCCAGTACTTC.

The J gene is TRBJ2-7, the V gene TRBV5-4; D not certain. The CDR3 length is 12 residues. The germline CDR1 and CDR2 sequences are SGHNT and YYREEE (reference sequence). Trimming took off 4 bases at V and 6 bases at J, with 11 bases between the two ends. CDR3 residues: CASSTSPSEQYF. CDR3 DNA: TGTGCCAGCAGCACATCCCCCAGCGAGCAGTACTTC. The whole variable domain, remainder taken from reference TRBV5-4 and TRBJ2-7, is ETGVTQSPTHLIKTRGQQVTLRCSSQSGHNTVSWYQQALGQGPQFIFQYYREEENGRGNFPPRFSGLQFPNYSSELNVNALELDDSALYLCASSTSPSEQYFGPGTRLTVT.

The rearrangement links TRBV27 to TRBJ1-1, with D possibly TRBD1 on 6 matching bases. Germline CDR1 and CDR2: MNHEY and SMNVEV (reference sequence). CDR3 length: 13 residues. The V gene lost 5 bases and the J gene lost 6 bases, with 13 bases spanning the gap. DNA for the CDR3: TGTGCCAGCAGTGTCTCAGGGGAGTCTGAAGCTTTCTTT. Protein product: CASSVSGESEAFF.

The rearrangement links TRBV29-1 to TRBJ2-3; D is ambiguous. The germline CDR1 and CDR2 sequences are SQVTM and ANQGSEA. V lost 4 bases and J 0 bases, leaving 8 bases between the germline ends. The CDR3 length is 13 residues. CDR3 nucleotide sequence: TGCAGCGTTGGATGGCTAAGCACAGATACGCAGTATTTT. Translated: CSVGWLSTDTQYF.

The chain employs TRBV5-4 and TRBJ2-1; D call uncertain. Germline V lookup: CDR1 SGHNT, CDR2 YYREEE (reference sequence). The CDR3 is made up of 14 amino acids. With 4 bases removed from V and 9 bases from J, the gap between germline ends came to 17 bases. As DNA, the CDR3 is TGTGCCAGCAGCCCAAACAGTGGGATAAGTGAGCAGTTCTTC. This encodes CASSPNSGISEQFF.

The chain is built from TRBV30 and TRBJ1-3; D gene uncertain. V was trimmed by 1 base and J by 0 bases, leaving 4 bases between them. From germline, CDR1 is GTSNPN and CDR2 SVGIG (reference sequence). The CDR3 sequence is 13 residues long. The CDR3 region has the DNA TGTGCCTGGAGTGCGATCTCTGGAAACACCATATATTTT. This encodes CAWSAISGNTIYF.

V and J are TRBV10-1 and TRBJ2-2; D not certain. Germline V gives CDR1 WNHNN, CDR2 SYGVQD (reference sequence). V was shortened by 5 bases and J by 7 bases, with 8 bases between the two germline ends. There are 12 residues in the CDR3. The CDR3 here is CASSPRGGELFF. The CDR3 DNA reads TGCGCCAGCAGTCCCAGAGGCGGGGAGCTGTTTTTT.

V is TRBV19 and J is TRBJ2-3; TRBD2 matches at 11 bases. Germline values: CDR1 LNHDA, CDR2 SQIVND (reference sequence). Trimming at V came to 5 bases and at J to 3 bases, leaving 7 bases not matched to a gene. This CDR3 is built from 16 residues. CDR3 region: CASSSWTSGSTDTQYF. The CDR3 nucleotides are TGTGCCAGTAGTTCCTGGACTAGCGGGTCAACAGATACGCAGTATTTT.

This clone was detected once. The J gene is TRBJ2-7, the V gene TRBV5-6; 8 positions agree with TRBD2. The V gene end was trimmed by 0 bases and the J gene end by 5 bases; junction bases not matched to a gene: 13. The CDR3 has 17 residues. CDR1 is SGHDT, CDR2 YYEEEE, per germline. This chain's CDR3 is CASSLDLGLAFGHEQYF. CDR3 coding DNA: TGTGCCAGCAGCTTGGATCTAGGACTAGCTTTTGGGCACGAGCAGTACTTC.

This CDR3 is CASSQVGQGAGKLFF. The CDR3 DNA reads TGCGCCAGCAGCCAGGTGGGGCAGGGGGCCGGAAAACTGTTTTTT. V is TRBV4-3 and J is TRBJ1-4; TRBD1 agrees at 8 bases. Germline V gene data show CDR1 as LGHNA and CDR2 as YSLEER. This CDR3 is built from 15 residues. V was pared by 3 bases and J by 10 bases, with 10 bases of the junction left unmatched.

V usage is TRBV5-1 and J usage is TRBJ2-2; D is perhaps TRBD1 (6 bases). The germline V gene has CDR1 SGHRS and CDR2 YFSETQ. V dropped 4 bases and J dropped 6 bases, with 16 bases sitting between them. This CDR3 has 15 residues. DNA of the CDR3: TGCGCCAGCAGCCAACAGGGTCGTGAAGCCGGGGAGCTGTTTTTT. It codes for CASSQQGREAGELFF.

The chain employs TRBV29-1 and TRBJ2-7; 15 bases fit TRBD2. This CDR3 comprises 16 residues. The trim removed 6 bases at V and 4 bases at J, leaving 10 bases unmatched. CDR1 is SQVTM and CDR2 is ANQGSEA in the germline V gene. For the CDR3, the DNA is TGCAGCGTAGCGACGGGACTAGCGGGGGGTCTGTACGAGCAGTACTTC. It codes for CSVATGLAGGLYEQYF.

This sequence joins TRBV28 and TRBJ1-1; TRBD1 is a possible D gene (5 bases). The germline CDR1 and CDR2 sequences are MDHEN and SYDVKM. The CDR3 loop spans 14 amino acids. Deletions cut 1 base from V and 6 bases from J, with 12 bases between. CDR3 protein: CASSLYAGRAEAFF. The CDR3 coding sequence is TGTGCCAGCAGTTTATATGCAGGGCGGGCTGAAGCTTTCTTT.

V is TRBV30 and J is TRBJ1-1; no reliable D call. V lost 1 base to trimming and J lost 1 base, with 4 bases between them. In germline, CDR1 is GTSNPN, CDR2 SVGIG (reference sequence). The CDR3 runs to 12 residues. As DNA, the CDR3 is TGTGCCTGGAGTGCTCGGAACACTGAAGCTTTCTTT. Its protein product is CAWSARNTEAFF.

The rearrangement links TRBV29-1 to TRBJ2-2; 7 nucleotides agree with TRBD1. The CDR3 covers 13 residues. The J segment lost 7 bases and the V segment lost 3 bases, leaving 5 bases of the junction unmatched. Germline CDR1 is SQVTM and CDR2 is ANQGSEA. CDR3 residues: CSVEVRQGGELFF. CDR3 sequence (DNA): TGCAGCGTTGAGGTCAGACAGGGCGGGGAGCTGTTTTTT.

This sequence joins TRBV5-6 and TRBJ2-5, with D perhaps matching TRBD1 or TRBD2 (5 bases each). V was clipped by 3 bases and J by 5 bases, with 14 bases between them. The CDR3 is made up of 14 amino acids. Germline CDR1 and CDR2: SGHDT and YYEEEE. The CDR3, as DNA: TGTGCCAGCAGCTCCGGGACCGTAGGGGAGACCCAGTACTTC. As protein: CASSSGTVGETQYF.

CDR3 in amino acids: CASNGRWGGPQETQYF. CDR3 in DNA: TGTGCCAGCAATGGGCGTTGGGGCGGGCCACAAGAGACCCAGTACTTC. The chain links TRBV2 to TRBJ2-5, with D perhaps TRBD1 or TRBD2 (5 bases each). Germline V gene lookup returns CDR1 SNHLY and CDR2 FYNNEI. Trimming removed 7 bases at V and 2 bases at J, with 20 bases between. The CDR3 is 16 amino acids.

This clone has only one observation. This rearrangement joins TRBV7-2 to TRBJ2-5, with D perhaps matching TRBD1 (6 bases). V was shortened by 6 bases and J by 4 bases, with 12 bases between the two germline ends. CDR3 length: 13 amino acids. Germline-derived CDR1 and CDR2 are SGHTA and FQGNSA. The CDR3 here is CASSPDSIETQYF. The DNA of the CDR3 is TGTGCCAGCAGTCCGGACAGCATAGAGACCCAGTACTTC.

This clone was observed a single time. The chain employs TRBV6-1 and TRBJ1-2; D is unclear. The CDR3 is 14 residues long. The V end was cut by 0 bases, the J end by 6 bases, with 11 bases between. In germline, CDR1 is MNHNS, CDR2 SASEGT. The CDR3 DNA sequence: TGTGCCAGCAGTGAAGCATCCAGGAACCATGGCTACACCTTC. Protein sequence: CASSEASRNHGYTF.

This chain connects TRBV29-1 to TRBJ1-4; 10 bases map to TRBD1. This CDR3 comprises 12 residues. CDR1 is SQVTM and CDR2 is ANQGSEA in the germline V gene. Trimming cost V 6 bases and J 7 bases; bases outside gene matches: 2. For the CDR3, the DNA is TGCAGCGTGGGACAGGGGTCTGAAAAACTGTTTTTT. Protein product: CSVGQGSEKLFF.

This clone has just a few counts. The rearrangement links TRBV29-1 to TRBJ1-1; 7 bases agree with TRBD1. V lost 5 bases to trimming and J lost 10 bases; unmatched junction nucleotides: 16. Germline CDR1 SQVTM, CDR2 ANQGSEA. This CDR3 spans 14 amino acids. Written as DNA, the CDR3 is TGCAGCGTTACGGAAGACAGGGTATGGAGAGGAGCTTTCTTT. Its protein product is CSVTEDRVWRGAFF.

V usage is TRBV6-1 and J usage is TRBJ1-1; no clear D. V was trimmed by 11 bases and J by 4 bases, leaving 14 bases between them. The germline V gene has CDR1 MNHNS and CDR2 SASEGT. This CDR3 spans 12 amino acids. The CDR3 DNA reads as TGTGCCTCGATCTTCGTGGGCACTGAAGCTTTCTTT. Translating gives CASIFVGTEAFF.

This chain links TRBV6-5 with TRBJ2-7; D is unclear. The V gene lost 5 bases and the J gene lost 3 bases, with 5 bases spanning the gap. The CDR3 loop spans 11 amino acids. Germline-derived CDR1 and CDR2 are MNHEY and SVGAGI. CDR3 DNA: TGTGCCAGCAGTCTACACTACGAGCAGTACTTC. Translated: CASSLHYEQYF.

The rearrangement links TRBV16 to TRBJ2-1; the D gene is possibly TRBD2 (6 bases). The CDR3 covers 15 residues. Between the trimmed V and J ends, which lost 3 bases and 4 bases, there was a span of 13 bases. Germline CDR1 reads KGHSY; CDR2 reads FQNENV. The CDR3 region is CASSQGEASYNEQFF. CDR3 in DNA: TGTGCCAGCAGCCAGGGGGAGGCCTCATACAATGAGCAGTTCTTC.

This clone was seen once. This sequence joins TRBV5-1 and TRBJ2-1; D is perhaps TRBD1 or TRBD2 (5 bases each). The CDR3 spans 13 residues. Trimming shortened V by 4 bases and J by 8 bases, and 13 bases separated the two germline ends. Germline loops: CDR1 SGHRS, CDR2 YFSETQ. This chain's CDR3 is CASSGLVGDEQFF. DNA of the CDR3: TGCGCCAGCAGCGGATTAGTGGGGGATGAGCAGTTCTTC.